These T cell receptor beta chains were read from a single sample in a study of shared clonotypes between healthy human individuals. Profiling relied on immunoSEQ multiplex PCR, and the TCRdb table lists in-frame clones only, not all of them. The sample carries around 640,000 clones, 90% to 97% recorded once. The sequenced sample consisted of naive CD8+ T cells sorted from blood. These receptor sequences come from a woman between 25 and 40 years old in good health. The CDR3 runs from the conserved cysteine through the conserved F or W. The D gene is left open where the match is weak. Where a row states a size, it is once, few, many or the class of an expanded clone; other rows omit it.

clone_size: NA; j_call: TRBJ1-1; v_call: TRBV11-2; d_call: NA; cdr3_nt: TGTGCCAGCAGCTTAGACCGAGAGGGTCTAAACACTGAAGCTTTCTTT; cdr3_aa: CASSLDREGLNTEAFF
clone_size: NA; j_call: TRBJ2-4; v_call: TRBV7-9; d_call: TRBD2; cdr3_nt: TGTGCCAGCAGCTCGGGACTACACATTCAGTACTTC; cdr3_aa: CASSSGLHIQYF
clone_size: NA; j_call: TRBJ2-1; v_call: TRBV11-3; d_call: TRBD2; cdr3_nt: TGTGCCAGCAGCGGAGGACTAGCGGGGCCCTACAATGAGCAGTTCTTC; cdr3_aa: CASSGGLAGPYNEQFF
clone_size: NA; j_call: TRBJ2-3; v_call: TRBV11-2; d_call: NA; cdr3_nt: TGTGCCAGCAGCTTAGAGTACCCCCCTGGTCCAGATACGCAGTATTTT; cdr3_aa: CASSLEYPPGPDTQYF
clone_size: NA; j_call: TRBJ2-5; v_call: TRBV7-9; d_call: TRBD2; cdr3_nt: TGTGCCAGCAGCTTAGCGGTGGCTAGCGGGTACCAAGAGACCCAGTACTTC; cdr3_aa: CASSLAVASGYQETQYF
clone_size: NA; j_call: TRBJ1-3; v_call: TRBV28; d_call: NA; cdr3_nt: TGTGCCAGCAGTTTACTACAGGGCTCTTTCTCTGGAAACACCATATATTTT; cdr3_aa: CASSLLQGSFSGNTIYF
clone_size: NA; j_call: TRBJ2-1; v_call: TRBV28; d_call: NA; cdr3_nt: TGTGCCAGCAGTTTTAGCAGCTCCTACAATGAGCAGTTCTTC; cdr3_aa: CASSFSSSYNEQFF
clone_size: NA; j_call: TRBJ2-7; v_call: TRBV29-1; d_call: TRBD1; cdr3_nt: TGCAGCGTTGAGCTCAGGGGGCACGACGAGCAGTACTTC; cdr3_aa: CSVELRGHDEQYF
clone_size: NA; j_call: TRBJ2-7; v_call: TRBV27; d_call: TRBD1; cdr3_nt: TGTGCCAGCGCCTCAGTTTATGGGACAGGGCCATCCGAGCAGTACTTC; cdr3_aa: CASASVYGTGPSEQYF
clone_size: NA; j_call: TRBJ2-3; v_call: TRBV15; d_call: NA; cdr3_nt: TGTGCCACCAGCGAACGACAGGGACTGCAGTATTTT; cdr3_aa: CATSERQGLQYF
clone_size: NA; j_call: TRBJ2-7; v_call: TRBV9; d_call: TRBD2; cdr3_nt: TGTGCCAGCAGCGCCTCTGGGGGACTACTGAGCGAGCAGTACTTC; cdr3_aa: CASSASGGLLSEQYF
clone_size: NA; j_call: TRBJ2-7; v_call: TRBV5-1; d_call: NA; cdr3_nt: TGCGCCAGCAGCTTGGTAGACAGCTACGAGCAGTACTTC; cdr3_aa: CASSLVDSYEQYF
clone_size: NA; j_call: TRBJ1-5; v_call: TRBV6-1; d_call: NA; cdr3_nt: TGTGCCAGCAGTGAAGACGGGCGCAGGGAGGATCATCAGCCCCAGCATTTT; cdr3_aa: CASSEDGRREDHQPQHF
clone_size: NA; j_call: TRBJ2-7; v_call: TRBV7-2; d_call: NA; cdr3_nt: TGTGCCAGCAGCTTACTTCCGGCTTCCTACGAGCAGTACTTC; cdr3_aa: CASSLLPASYEQYF
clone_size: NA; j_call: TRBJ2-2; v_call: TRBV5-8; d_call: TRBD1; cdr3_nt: TGTGCCAGCAGCTTACAGGGGGACTACACCGGGGAGCTGTTTTTT; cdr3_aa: CASSLQGDYTGELFF
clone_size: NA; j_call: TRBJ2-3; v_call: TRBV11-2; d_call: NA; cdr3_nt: TGTGCCAGCAGCTTAGTTGGGACGGGGCTCACAGATACGCAGTATTTT; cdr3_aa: CASSLVGTGLTDTQYF
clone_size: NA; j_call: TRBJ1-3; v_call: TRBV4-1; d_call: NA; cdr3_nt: TGCGCCAGCAGCCAAGAGAACATTGGAAACACCATATATTTT; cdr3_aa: CASSQENIGNTIYF
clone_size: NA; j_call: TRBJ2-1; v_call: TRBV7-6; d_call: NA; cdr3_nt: TGTGCCAGCAGCTCTAGCTCCTACAATGAGCAGTTCTTC; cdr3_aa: CASSSSSYNEQFF
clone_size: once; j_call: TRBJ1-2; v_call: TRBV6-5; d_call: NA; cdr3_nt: TGTGCCAGCATGAATTACGGGTCCGATGGCTACACCTTC; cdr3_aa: CASMNYGSDGYTF
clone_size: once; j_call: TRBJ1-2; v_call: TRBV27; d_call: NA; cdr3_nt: TGTGCCAGCAGTCTCGAGGGTGTACGGGGCTACACCTTC; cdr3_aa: CASSLEGVRGYTF
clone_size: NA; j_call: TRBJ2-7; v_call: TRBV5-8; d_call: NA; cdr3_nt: TGTGCCAGCAGCTTGAAGGTGGAGGCCTACGAGCAGTACTTC; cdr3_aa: CASSLKVEAYEQYF
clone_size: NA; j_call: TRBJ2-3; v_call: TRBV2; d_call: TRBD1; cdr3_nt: TGTGCCAGCAGCTTAAAGGGGACAGAGAGAAGCACAGATACGCAGTATTTT; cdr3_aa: CASSLKGTERSTDTQYF
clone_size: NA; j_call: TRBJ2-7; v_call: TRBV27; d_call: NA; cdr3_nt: TGTGCCAGCAGTTTAGAGTCCAGCTCGGCCTACGAGCAGTACTTC; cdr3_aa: CASSLESSSAYEQYF
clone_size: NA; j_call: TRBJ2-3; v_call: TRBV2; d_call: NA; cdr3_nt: TGTGCCAGCAGTGCGGGGCAGAGCACAGATACGCAGTATTTT; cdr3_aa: CASSAGQSTDTQYF
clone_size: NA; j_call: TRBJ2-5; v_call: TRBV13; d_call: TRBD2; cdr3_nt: TGTGCCAGCAGCTTCCCCCTAGCGGGTAGGGAGACCCAGTACTTC; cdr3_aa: CASSFPLAGRETQYF
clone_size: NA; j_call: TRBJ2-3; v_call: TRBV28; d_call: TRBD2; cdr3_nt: TGTGCCACTCGAAGGTCTAGCGGGGGGCCTAGCACAGATACGCAGTATTTT; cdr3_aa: CATRRSSGGPSTDTQYF
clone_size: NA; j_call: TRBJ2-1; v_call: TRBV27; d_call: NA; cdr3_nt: TGTGCCAGCAGTTTGCCGGGGGAAACTTACAATGAGCAGTTCTTC; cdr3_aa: CASSLPGETYNEQFF
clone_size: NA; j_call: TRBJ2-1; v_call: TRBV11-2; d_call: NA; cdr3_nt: TGTGCCAGCTCCCTTTCCAGGGGCGAGCAGTTCTTC; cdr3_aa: CASSLSRGEQFF
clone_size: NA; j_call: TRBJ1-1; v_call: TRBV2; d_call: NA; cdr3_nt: TGTGCCAGCAGGGGATTCCCTGAAGCTTTCTTT; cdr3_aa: CASRGFPEAFF
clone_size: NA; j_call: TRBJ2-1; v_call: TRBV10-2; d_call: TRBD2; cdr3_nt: TGCGCCAGCAGTGAACTAGCGGGAGATAATGAGCAGTTCTTC; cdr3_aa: CASSELAGDNEQFF
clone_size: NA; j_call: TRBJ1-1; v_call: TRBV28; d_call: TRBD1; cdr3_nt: TGTGCCAGCACCTCCGACAGGGGGTACACTGAAGCTTTCTTT; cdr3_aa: CASTSDRGYTEAFF
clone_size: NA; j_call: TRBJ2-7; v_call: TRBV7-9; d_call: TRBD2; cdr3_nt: TGTGCCAGCAGCTTAGGAACTAGCGGGAAGTCCTACGAGCAGTACTTC; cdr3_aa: CASSLGTSGKSYEQYF
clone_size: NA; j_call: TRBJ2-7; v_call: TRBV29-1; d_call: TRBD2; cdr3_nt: TGCAGCGTTGTGAGGCGGGAGATTATTTACGAGCAGTACTTC; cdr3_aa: CSVVRREIIYEQYF